This TCR beta chain was sequenced in a study of blood T cell repertoires in COVID-19. The overall study: Spain, Italy and the United States supplied samples that represented acute and convalescent COVID-19. In each case, the material was cDNA or gDNA derived from T cells, B-cell-depleted T cells, or PBMCs.

Study processing details: Nucleated cell counts were estimated from reference gene primer amplification. Profiling relied on immunoSEQ multiplex PCR, and the TCRdb table lists in-frame clones only, not all of them. V and J calls and clone size are copied from that table; D and trimming were computed from the DNA. The data contain 95,000 to 150,000 clones, around four fifths of them singletons. The CDR3 is made up of 18 amino acids. V shed 3 bases and J shed 1 base, with 19 bases lying between them. The germline CDR1 and CDR2 sequences are WNHNN and SYGVQD (reference sequence). Sequencing input: peripheral blood. This TCR was sampled from a man aged 55 to 70 with active or convalescent COVID-19. The rearrangement uses TRBV10-1 and TRBJ1-5; D gene ambiguous. CDR3 loop: CASSDTALRIVSNQPQHF. DNA of the CDR3: TGCGCCAGCAGTGATACCGCGCTCAGGATCGTGAGCAATCAGCCCCAGCATTTT.